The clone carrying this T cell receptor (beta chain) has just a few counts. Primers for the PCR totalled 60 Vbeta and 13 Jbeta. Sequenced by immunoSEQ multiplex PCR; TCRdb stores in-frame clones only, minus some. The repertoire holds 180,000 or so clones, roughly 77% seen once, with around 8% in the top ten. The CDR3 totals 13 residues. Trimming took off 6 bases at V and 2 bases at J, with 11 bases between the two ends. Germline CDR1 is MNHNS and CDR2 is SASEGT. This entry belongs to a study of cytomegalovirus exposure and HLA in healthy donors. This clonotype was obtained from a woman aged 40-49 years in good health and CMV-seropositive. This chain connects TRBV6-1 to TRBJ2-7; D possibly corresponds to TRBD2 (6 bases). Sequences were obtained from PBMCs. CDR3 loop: CASRGTGTYEQYF. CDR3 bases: TGTGCCAGCAGAGGGACTGGAACCTACGAGCAGTACTTC.